The text below deals with one TCR beta chain. No antigen is known for it. This entry is derived from a study of T cell responses to AZD1222 COVID-19 vaccine. Study in general: Pooled together were second doses at about 4 or about 12 weeks.

The method was immunoSEQ multiplex PCR; TCRdb's version includes in-frame clones alone and lacks a portion of them. Seen here are about 83,000 clones, about 82% observed once, and the top ten hold roughly 8.7%. General study results and limits: Reports indicate that nearly half of spike-specific TCRs are directed at unmutated variant regions. Most donors were white British and more were female, and clonal diversity was possibly underestimated. Repertoires in all cases were sampled only once the peak T cell response had passed.

Germline CDR1 SGHNT, CDR2 YYREEE (reference sequence). The CDR3 spans 16 residues. The ends were cut back, 2 bases at V and 6 bases at J, with 20 bases in the middle. This chain uses TRBV5-4 with TRBJ1-2, with D possibly TRBD1 on 5 matching bases. The TCR sequence derives from an adult in good health. The source material was peripheral blood, sampled on day 0 of AZD1222 vaccination. The CDR3 loop is CASSLDPGPQGHGYTF. The CDR3 bases are TGTGCCAGCAGCTTAGACCCGGGACCTCAAGGGCATGGCTACACCTTC.